One sample yielded the 32 T cell receptor beta chains listed below, sequenced in a study of cytomegalovirus exposure and HLA in healthy donors. PCR amplification relied on 60 Vbeta primers (plus 13 Jbeta primers). The table came from immunoSEQ multiplex PCR; TCRdb's copy has only in-frame clones and leaves some out. Of 210,000 or so clones in the sample, roughly four fifths were seen once. The source material was PBMCs. These TCRs come from a woman in her thirties in good health and CMV-seropositive.

The chain links TRBV19 to TRBJ2-2; 10 bases map to TRBD2. Trimming cost V 5 bases and J 1 base; bases outside gene matches: 4. Germline assignment: CDR1 LNHDA and CDR2 SQIVND (reference sequence). This CDR3 spans 16 amino acids. CDR3 nucleotide sequence: TGTGCCAGTAGTTTCAGACTAGCGGGGAACACCGGGGAGCTGTTTTTT. Translation: CASSFRLAGNTGELFF.

This chain links TRBV5-1 with TRBJ2-5; 10 bases agree with TRBD1. The CDR3 extends over 15 amino acids. V shed 3 bases and J 5 bases; nucleotides not matched to a gene: 7. Germline CDR1 and CDR2: SGHRS and YFSETQ. The CDR3 DNA reads TGCGCCAGCAGCTACCAGACAGGGGGCGCGGAGACCCAGTACTTC. It codes for CASSYQTGGAETQYF.

This clone turned up a few times. The DNA of the CDR3 is TGTGCCAGCAGCGCGACTAGCTCTACGCAGTATTTT. As protein: CASSATSSTQYF. The J gene is TRBJ2-3, the V gene TRBV27, with 7 bases that match TRBD2. The CDR3 contains 12 residues. V was clipped by 6 bases and J by 8 bases; unmatched bases: 5. The V gene's germline CDR1 is MNHEY and CDR2 SMNVEV (reference sequence).

The chain carries TRBV5-4 and TRBJ2-7; perhaps TRBD1 as D (5 bases). Trimming removed 0 bases from V and 4 bases from J, with 14 bases in between. Germline V gives CDR1 SGHNT, CDR2 YYREEE (reference sequence). This CDR3 region has 15 residues. CDR3 nucleotides: TGTGCCAGCAGCTTGGTGGGGCGGAGCCCTTACGAGCAGTACTTC. It specifies CASSLVGRSPYEQYF.

In its sample, this clone was seen once. The rearrangement links TRBV6-5 to TRBJ2-7; TRBD2 matches at 7 bases. Germline V gene sequence: CDR1 MNHEY, CDR2 SVGAGI. V lost 7 bases and J lost 4; bases outside the gene matches: 10. This CDR3 contains 14 residues. The CDR3 loop is CASTTRGGGYEQYF. CDR3 DNA: TGTGCCAGCACCACACGTGGGGGGGGGTACGAGCAGTACTTC.

The J gene is TRBJ2-7, the V gene TRBV19, with TRBD2 matching over 11 bases. V lost 7 bases and J lost 2; bases outside the gene matches: 4. CDR1 and CDR2 (germline): LNHDA, SQIVND (reference sequence). The CDR3 covers 14 residues. CDR3 sequence: CASTTSGSAYEQYF. CDR3 sequence (DNA): TGTGCCAGTACTACTAGCGGGAGCGCCTACGAGCAGTACTTC.

This sequence joins TRBV6-5 and TRBJ1-1; no clear D. Germline lookup yields CDR1 MNHEY and CDR2 SVGAGI. The CDR3 covers 13 residues. V was clipped by 4 bases and J by 3 bases, with 9 bases between them. The chain's CDR3 is CASSLQSDTEAFF. CDR3 nucleotide sequence: TGTGCCAGCAGTTTACAGTCGGACACTGAAGCTTTCTTT.

The chain uses TRBV4-3 and TRBJ2-3; D not certain. V was shortened by 0 bases and J by 2 bases, with 9 bases between the two germline ends. The CDR3 has 15 amino acids. The germline CDR1 and CDR2 sequences are LGHNA and YSLEER. The CDR3 region is CASSQEHTFTDTQYF. The CDR3 nucleotides are TGCGCCAGCAGCCAAGAGCACACCTTCACAGATACGCAGTATTTT.

The chain has TRBV6-5 and TRBJ1-2; D is possibly TRBD1 (6 bases). Between the trimmed V and J ends, which lost 5 bases and 6 bases, there was a span of 13 bases. The germline gives CDR1 MNHEY, CDR2 SVGAGI. CDR3 length equals 13 residues. CDR3 sequence: CASSTRTANGYTF. DNA for the CDR3: TGTGCCAGCAGTACTAGGACAGCCAATGGCTACACCTTC.

A remark on this clone: As the CDR3 is not closed by the conserved phenylalanine or tryptophan, this likely results from a read error. The chain is built from TRBV5-1 and TRBJ1-1, with D hard to call. The CDR3 has 16 residues. Trimming took off 0 bases at V and 0 bases at J, with 12 bases between the two ends. Germline V gene sequence: CDR1 SGHRS, CDR2 YFSETQ. DNA for the CDR3: TGCGCCAGCAGCTTGGTGGCAGGAGGAATGAACACTGAAGCTTTCCTT. This gives the protein CASSLVAGGMNTEAFL.

Concerning this clone: The junction does not match germline at one end; this may be a read error. This chain joins TRBV4-3 and TRBJ2-2; no clear D. The germline CDR1 and CDR2 sequences are LGHNA and YSLEER. The CDR3 sequence is 13 residues long. The CDR3, as DNA: TGCGCTAGCAGCCGAGCGAACACCGGGGAGCTGTTTTTT. Amino acids: CASSRANTGELFF.

V gene TRBV7-3 combines with J gene TRBJ2-1; TRBD2 matches 8 bases. CDR3 length: 15 residues. The V and J ends lost 2 bases and 9 bases, in that order; junction bases with no gene match: 9. Germline V lookup: CDR1 SGHTA, CDR2 FQGTGA. The CDR3 bases are TGTGCCAGCAGCTTACAAGCGGGGGCCCCGGGTGAGCAGTTCTTC. It codes for CASSLQAGAPGEQFF.

This chain joins TRBV15 and TRBJ1-2, with 8 bases fitting TRBD1. The CDR3 extends over 16 amino acids. Germline lookup yields CDR1 LNHNV and CDR2 YYDKDF (reference sequence). Trimming at V came to 0 bases and at J to 4 bases, leaving 7 bases not matched to a gene. The CDR3 sequence is CATSRDGQGIFYGYTF. The CDR3 bases are TGTGCCACCAGCAGAGATGGACAGGGCATTTTCTATGGCTACACCTTC.

The rearrangement joins TRBV2 to TRBJ1-4; unclear D gene. Germline lookup yields CDR1 SNHLY and CDR2 FYNNEI. There are 15 residues in the CDR3. V gave up 7 bases and J gave up 7 bases, with 19 bases separating them. CDR3 DNA sequence: TGTGCCAGCATTAGTTCTCAGACACTTGGTGAAAAACTGTTTTTT. It translates to CASISSQTLGEKLFF.

The chain combines TRBV7-2 with TRBJ1-6; 8 bases fit TRBD1. The CDR3 loop spans 14 amino acids. Germline V gene lookup returns CDR1 SGHTA and CDR2 FQGNSA. Trimming cost V 5 bases and J 9 bases; bases outside gene matches: 6. This chain's CDR3 is CASSQGQARSPLHF. The CDR3 DNA sequence: TGTGCCAGCAGCCAGGGACAGGCCCGTTCACCCCTCCACTTT.

The chain uses TRBV2 and TRBJ1-2, with D maybe TRBD1 (6 bases). V was clipped by 6 bases and J by 8 bases, with 16 bases between them. This CDR3 comprises 13 residues. The germline V gene has CDR1 SNHLY and CDR2 FYNNEI. The CDR3 DNA follows: TGTGCCAGCAGCTCGGGACAAGGATGGGGCTACACCTTC. Translated, it gives CASSSGQGWGYTF.

The V call is TRBV27, the J call TRBJ2-3; 10 bases line up with TRBD1. The CDR3 extends over 15 amino acids. In germline, CDR1 is MNHEY, CDR2 SMNVEV (reference sequence). V was pared by 7 bases and J by 7 bases, with 11 bases of the junction left unmatched. CDR3 amino acids: CASTGGQGGRYTQYF. CDR3 bases: TGTGCCAGCACTGGAGGACAGGGGGGTAGGTATACGCAGTATTTT.

The chain couples TRBV30 to TRBJ1-1; D may be TRBD1 (5 bases). V was clipped by 3 bases and J by 7 bases, with 15 bases between them. Looked up from germline, CDR1 is GTSNPN and CDR2 is SVGIG (reference sequence). CDR3 length equals 13 residues. The CDR3 sequence is CAWSGNRGDEAFF. The CDR3 region has the DNA TGTGCCTGGAGCGGAAACCGGGGGGATGAAGCTTTCTTT.

The chain is built from TRBV5-6 and TRBJ2-2; no definite D call. Deletions cut 1 base from V and 3 bases from J, with 10 bases between. This CDR3 comprises 15 residues. The germline gives CDR1 SGHDT, CDR2 YYEEEE. CDR3 in amino acids: CASSLSNRYTGELFF. The CDR3 DNA reads TGTGCCAGCAGCTTGAGTAATCGGTACACCGGGGAGCTGTTTTTT.

The chain couples TRBV19 to TRBJ2-5, with TRBD1 identical over 9 bases. Trimming removed 5 bases from V and 5 bases from J; junction bases left unmatched: 9. Germline values: CDR1 LNHDA, CDR2 SQIVND (reference sequence). This CDR3 comprises 15 residues. CDR3 protein: CASSDNTGGWETQYF. The CDR3, as DNA: TGTGCCAGTAGTGACAATACAGGGGGCTGGGAGACCCAGTACTTC.

The V call is TRBV7-6, the J call TRBJ1-5; the match to TRBD1 covers 7 bases. In germline, CDR1 is SGHVS, CDR2 FNYEAQ. The CDR3 sequence is 15 residues long. The trim removed 2 bases at V and 1 base at J, leaving 2 bases unmatched. The CDR3 sequence is CASSLTTGSNQPQHF. CDR3 sequence (DNA): TGTGCCAGCAGCTTAACGACAGGGAGCAATCAGCCCCAGCATTTT. Filled out from reference TRBV7-6 and TRBJ1-5, the complete variable domain reads GAGVSQSPRYKVTKRGQDVALRCDPISGHVSLYWYRQALGQGPEFLTYFNYEAQQDKSGLPNDRFSAERPEGSISTLTIQRTEQRDSAMYRCASSLTTGSNQPQHFGDGTRLSIL.

The CDR3 region has the DNA TGTGCCAGCAGCTTAGGGGGGAGGGCCGATATATCCGGGGAGCTGTTTTTT. It is translated as CASSLGGRADISGELFF. The chain uses TRBV7-2 and TRBJ2-2; TRBD2 matches at 7 bases. There are 17 residues in the CDR3. Germline V lookup: CDR1 SGHTA, CDR2 FQGNSA. The V and J ends lost 1 base and 6 bases, in that order; junction bases with no gene match: 11.

This clone was picked up a small number of times. The V call is TRBV4-2, the J call TRBJ2-2; 9 nucleotides agree with TRBD2. The J segment lost 0 bases and the V segment lost 3 bases, leaving 2 bases of the junction unmatched. This CDR3 contains 16 residues. The germline V gene encodes CDR1 LGHNA and CDR2 YNFKEQ. CDR3 in DNA: TGTGCCAGCAGCCATCTAGCGGGGACGAACACCGGGGAGCTGTTTTTT. This encodes CASSHLAGTNTGELFF.

This clone was seen a handful of times. V usage is TRBV9 and J usage is TRBJ2-2; TRBD2 matches at 15 bases. J gave up 5 bases and V 0 bases, and 5 bases lay outside the gene matches. There are 18 residues in the CDR3. CDR1 is SGDLS and CDR2 is YYNGEE in the germline V gene. The CDR3 nucleotides are TGTGCCAGCAGCGTAGTGGGACTAGCGGGGGGTGAGACCGGGGAGCTGTTTTTT. Translated, it gives CASSVVGLAGGETGELFF.

This clone was seen a handful of times. The V and J genes are TRBV4-2 and TRBJ2-5, with a possible D match to TRBD1 (6 bases). This CDR3 has 15 residues. Trimming took 0 bases from V and 9 from J, leaving 17 bases between them. Germline V CDR1 and CDR2: LGHNA, YNFKEQ. CDR3 DNA: TGTGCCAGCAGCCAAGATTCTGGAGAACCAGGGGCCCAGTACTTC. The encoded protein is CASSQDSGEPGAQYF.

V usage is TRBV28 and J usage is TRBJ2-3; 11 nucleotides line up with TRBD2. The CDR3 runs 16 residues. The trim removed 6 bases at V and 8 bases at J, leaving 13 bases unmatched. Germline V lookup: CDR1 MDHEN, CDR2 SYDVKM. CDR3 in DNA: TGTGCCAGCAGCTATACGACTAGCGGGACGGTCAGTACGCAGTATTTT. This sequence encodes CASSYTTSGTVSTQYF.

This clone has more than one count but fewer than ten. The genes are TRBV6-1 and TRBJ2-6; TRBD1 is a possible D gene (7 bases). The germline V gene encodes CDR1 MNHNS and CDR2 SASEGT. The CDR3 is made up of 17 amino acids. Trimming took 4 bases from V and 3 from J, leaving 16 bases between them. CDR3 DNA sequence: TGTGCCAGCAGTGCCATGACAGGGAGGTATGGGGCCAACGTCCTGACTTTC. As protein: CASSAMTGRYGANVLTF.

Here the CDR3 reads CASSVLAGSEQYF. The DNA for the CDR3 is TGTGCCAGCAGTGTACTAGCAGGTTCCGAGCAGTACTTC. This sequence joins TRBV27 and TRBJ2-7; tentative D call: TRBD2 (6 bases). V lost 5 bases and J 6 bases, leaving 14 bases between the germline ends. Germline CDR1 reads MNHEY; CDR2 reads SMNVEV (reference sequence). There are 13 residues in the CDR3.

The chain has TRBV6-6 and TRBJ2-3; 7 nucleotides agree with TRBD2. The CDR3 covers 15 residues. Germline CDR1 reads MNHNY; CDR2 reads SVGAGI (reference sequence). Unmatched junction bases numbered 12, after V lost 6 bases and J lost 6 bases. The CDR3 bases are TGTGCCAGCAGCAGCCGACAGACCGGGGGGGATACGCAGTATTTT. This sequence encodes CASSSRQTGGDTQYF.

V usage is TRBV7-2 and J usage is TRBJ1-4; possibly TRBD1 for D (6 bases). Trimming pared 0 bases from V and 8 bases from J, leaving 16 bases between. This CDR3 has 16 amino acids. CDR1 is SGHTA, CDR2 FQGNSA, per germline. The CDR3 DNA reads as TGTGCCAGCAGCTTAGCGAACACAGGGATAGGGGAAAAACTGTTTTTT. Its protein product is CASSLANTGIGEKLFF.

The chain is built from TRBV7-6 and TRBJ1-6; 9 nucleotides agree with TRBD1. Germline trimming cut 1 base from V and 6 bases from J; bases unmatched to any gene: 4. Germline CDR1 reads SGHVS; CDR2 reads FNYEAQ. This CDR3 is built from 16 residues. DNA for the CDR3: TGTGCCAGCAGCTTAGAAGGGACAGGGACTAATTCACCCCTCCACTTT. This translates into CASSLEGTGTNSPLHF.

The rearrangement joins TRBV30 to TRBJ1-2; no clear D. This CDR3 comprises 13 residues. V was trimmed by 3 bases and J by 4 bases, leaving 12 bases between them. Per germline, CDR1 GTSNPN and CDR2 SVGIG (reference sequence). CDR3 DNA: TGTGCCTGGAGGCGAGCGCTCTTCTATGGCTACACCTTC. It translates to CAWRRALFYGYTF.